Below are 20 T cell receptor beta chains sequenced from a single sample in a study of blood T cell repertoires in COVID-19. TCRdb's table, derived via immunoSEQ multiplex PCR, lists solely in-frame clones and lacks some. The sample contains about 70,000 clones, around three quarters of which appear only once. Material: peripheral blood. These receptors all stem from a woman of 80 years or more with active or convalescent COVID-19.

The V call is TRBV7-2, the J call TRBJ2-1; 7 bases agree with TRBD2. The CDR3 covers 14 residues. With 1 base clipped from V and 8 bases from J, the junction kept 5 bases outside the gene matches. CDR1 and CDR2 from the germline V gene are SGHTA and FQGNSA. The CDR3 protein is CASSLGGDYHEQFF. CDR3 nucleotides: TGTGCCAGCAGCTTAGGAGGGGACTATCATGAGCAGTTCTTC.

The chain couples TRBV29-1 to TRBJ2-5; no firm D call. The CDR3 has 13 amino acids. Germline V gene sequence: CDR1 SQVTM, CDR2 ANQGSEA. Trimming cost V 2 bases and J 2 bases, with 9 bases left between them. The CDR3 coding sequence is TGCAGCGTTGAAACCGTAGCTCAAGAGACCCAGTACTTC. Translation gives CSVETVAQETQYF.

The chain combines TRBV7-6 with TRBJ1-4, with 8 nucleotides matching TRBD1. The CDR3 runs to 15 residues. J gave up 8 bases and V 4 bases, and 9 bases lay outside the gene matches. In germline, CDR1 is SGHVS, CDR2 FNYEAQ. CDR3 DNA sequence: TGTGCCAGCAGCTCGACGGGACAGGACTGGGAAAAACTGTTTTTT. Amino acid sequence: CASSSTGQDWEKLFF.

The chain links TRBV30 to TRBJ1-3, with D tentatively TRBD1 (6 bases). The CDR3 length is 14 residues. Per the germline V gene, CDR1 is GTSNPN and CDR2 is SVGIG (reference sequence). V gave up 3 bases and J gave up 2 bases, with 11 bases separating them. CDR3 protein: CAWSQGLPGNTIYF. The CDR3 DNA is TGTGCCTGGAGCCAGGGGCTCCCTGGAAACACCATATATTTT.

This clone occurred a few times. V is TRBV5-1 and J is TRBJ1-3, with D unclear. The V gene's germline CDR1 is SGHRS and CDR2 YFSETQ. V was shortened by 1 base and J by 0 bases, with 8 bases between the two germline ends. This CDR3 is built from 15 residues. The DNA of the CDR3 is TGCGCCAGCAGCTTGCCAGGCTTCTCTGGAAACACCATATATTTT. This translates into CASSLPGFSGNTIYF.

This sequence joins TRBV5-6 and TRBJ2-7; 12 nucleotides align to TRBD1. Per the germline V gene, CDR1 is SGHDT and CDR2 is YYEEEE. With V trimmed by 5 bases and J by 5 bases, 11 bases remained unmatched. The CDR3 is 16 residues long. CDR3: CASSMTWDRGRNEQYF. Here the CDR3 DNA reads TGTGCCAGCAGTATGACGTGGGACAGGGGGCGCAACGAGCAGTACTTC. The complete variable domain, with remaining parts taken from reference TRBV5-6 and TRBJ2-7, reads DAGVTQSPTHLIKTRGQQVTLRCSPKSGHDTVSWYQQALGQGPQFIFQYYEEEERQRGNFPDRFSGHQFPNYSSELNVNALLLGDSALYLCASSMTWDRGRNEQYFGPGTRLTVT.

This chain links TRBV6-5 with TRBJ2-7, with 7 bases lining up with TRBD1. The CDR3 has 14 amino acids. The V and J ends lost 4 bases and 6 bases, in that order; junction bases with no gene match: 9. CDR1 is MNHEY and CDR2 is SVGAGI in the germline V gene. For the CDR3, the DNA is TGTGCCAGCAGTTCTCGGACAGGTTGGGTCGAGCAGTACTTC. Its translation is CASSSRTGWVEQYF.

In the case of this clone: This likely comes from a read error, as the CDR3 has no conserved phenylalanine or tryptophan at its end. The limits of the CDR3 on the DNA are not certain, so only TCRdb's listed CDR3 is given. V usage is TRBV29-1 and J usage is TRBJ2-7; TRBD1, the table's D call, was not compared with the DNA. CDR1 SQVTM and CDR2 ANQGSEA come from the germline V gene. Counting both end residues, the CDR3 totals 12 amino acids. This CDR3 is CSVRERTGQGHS.

V and J are TRBV10-3 and TRBJ2-1; D perhaps matches TRBD2 (5 bases). V was clipped by 4 bases and J by 8 bases, with 18 bases between them. The CDR3 covers 15 residues. Germline V gives CDR1 ENHRY, CDR2 SYGVKD. CDR3 sequence (DNA): TGTGCCATCAGTGTACGGGGAGCCACGGTATATGAGCAGTTCTTC. Its translation: CAISVRGATVYEQFF.

The chain has TRBV24-1 and TRBJ2-3, with 8 bases fitting TRBD2. Looked up from germline, CDR1 is KGHDR and CDR2 is SFDVKD. V was clipped by 4 bases and J by 8 bases; unmatched bases: 10. This CDR3 spans 15 amino acids. CDR3 nucleotides: TGTGCCACCAGTGACGGGACTAGTCACCGAGGTACGCAGTATTTT. Protein product: CATSDGTSHRGTQYF.

This chain links TRBV5-6 with TRBJ2-5; possible D gene TRBD1, 7 bases. V lost 2 bases and J lost 2, with 10 bases in between. The CDR3 is 14 residues long. Looked up from germline, CDR1 is SGHDT and CDR2 is YYEEEE. The CDR3 loop is CASSFQGGQETQYF. DNA for the CDR3: TGTGCCAGCAGCTTTCAGGGGGGACAAGAGACCCAGTACTTC.

This clone was recorded once. V and J are TRBV6-4 and TRBJ2-5; 13 bases agree with TRBD2. Germline CDR1 reads MRHNA; CDR2 reads SNTAGT. This CDR3 has 17 amino acids. V lost 2 bases, J lost 5 bases, and 8 bases stayed unmatched. CDR3 nucleotide sequence: TGTGCCAGCAGTGACCCTACTAGCGGGGGGGCCGACGAGACCCAGTACTTC. Amino acid sequence: CASSDPTSGGADETQYF.

The gene calls are TRBV28 and TRBJ2-1, with D hard to call. Trimming removed 6 bases at V and 2 bases at J, with 14 bases between. This CDR3 contains 15 residues. CDR1 and CDR2 (germline): MDHEN, SYDVKM. The chain's CDR3 is CASRNSYSPYNEQFF. CDR3 sequence (DNA): TGTGCCAGCAGAAACAGTTACTCACCCTACAATGAGCAGTTCTTC. The whole variable domain, remainder taken from reference TRBV28 and TRBJ2-1, is DVKVTQSSRYLVKRTGEKVFLECVQDMDHENMFWYRQDPGLGLRLIYFSYDVKMKEKGDIPEGYSVSREKKERFSLILESASTNQTSMYLCASRNSYSPYNEQFFGPGTRLTVL.

In this sample, this clone turned up once. The rearrangement uses TRBV15 and TRBJ2-1; 7 nucleotides agree with TRBD2. Losses at the gene ends were 2 bases for V and 4 bases for J; bases not matched to a gene: 8. This CDR3 contains 16 residues. Germline CDR1 reads LNHNV; CDR2 reads YYDKDF (reference sequence). Written as DNA, the CDR3 is TGTGCCACCAGCAGACGTAATTCGCGGGAGTACAATGAGCAGTTCTTC. It encodes CATSRRNSREYNEQFF.

The rearrangement links TRBV12-3 or TRBV12-4 to TRBJ1-2, with 7 bases identical to TRBD1. V was clipped by 5 bases and J by 8 bases; unmatched bases: 5. The CDR3 has 12 residues. CDR3 sequence reads: CASSPGGRGYTF. The CDR3, as DNA: TGTGCCAGCAGTCCAGGGGGACGGGGCTACACCTTC.

The CDR3, as DNA: TGTGCCAGCAGGGCAGGGGTCACAGATACGCAGTATTTT. This codes for CASRAGVTDTQYF. The chain has TRBV5-6 and TRBJ2-3, with a possible D match to TRBD1 (6 bases). The germline V gene encodes CDR1 SGHDT and CDR2 YYEEEE. The CDR3 runs to 13 residues. V dropped 5 bases and J dropped 2 bases, with 9 bases sitting between them.

V gene TRBV7-2 combines with J gene TRBJ2-3, with 8 bases fitting TRBD2. V lost 5 bases to trimming and J lost 1 base; unmatched junction nucleotides: 8. Germline V CDR1 and CDR2: SGHTA, FQGNSA. The CDR3 sequence is 16 residues long. The CDR3 DNA reads as TGTGCCAGCAGCCCTAGTGCGACTAGCGGCACAGATACGCAGTATTTT. Translating gives CASSPSATSGTDTQYF.

CDR3 sequence reads: CASSFLSDSGVYQYF. CDR3 nucleotide sequence: TGTGCCAGCAGCTTCCTGTCGGACAGTGGTGTGTATCAGTACTTC. The J gene is TRBJ2-5, the V gene TRBV7-9; TRBD1 is a possible D gene (6 bases). The CDR3 consists of 15 residues. CDR1 is SEHNR and CDR2 is FQNEAQ in the germline V gene (reference sequence). V was clipped by 3 bases and J by 11 bases, with 22 bases between them.

In nucleotides, the CDR3 is TGTGCCAGCTCACCACTTCCCTGGGACAGAAACACTGAAGCTTTCTTT. This sequence encodes CASSPLPWDRNTEAFF. V and J are TRBV18 and TRBJ1-1; TRBD1 aligns across 7 bases. The junction had 7 bases not matched to a gene; V was cut back by 1 base and J by 2 bases. The CDR3 has 16 residues. In germline, CDR1 is KGHSH, CDR2 LQKENI.

The V call is TRBV10-3, the J call TRBJ2-1; 8 bases agree with TRBD1. The CDR3 runs 13 residues. V was clipped by 6 bases and J by 6 bases; unmatched bases: 4. Germline lookup yields CDR1 ENHRY and CDR2 SYGVKD. CDR3 sequence: CAIRDRVINEQFF. As DNA, the CDR3 is TGTGCCATCAGGGACAGGGTGATCAATGAGCAGTTCTTC.